These 20 T cell receptor beta chains originate from one sample sequenced in a study of OX40 agonist ivuxolimab in advanced cancers. The table came from immunoSEQ multiplex PCR; TCRdb's copy has only in-frame clones and leaves some out. The sample yields about 53,000 clones, over 75% seen once. Sequencing was performed on CD4+ or CD8+ T cells sorted from blood, taken in a trial of the OX40 agonist ivuxolimab. Source of these receptors: an adult with an advanced solid tumor such as melanoma, head and neck, liver or kidney cancer.

This CDR3 reads CASSLGGWTTGDYEQYF. The CDR3 region has the DNA TGTGCCAGCAGCTTAGGAGGATGGACTACAGGGGACTACGAGCAGTACTTC. The genes are TRBV11-3 and TRBJ2-7; tentatively, D is TRBD1 (7 bases). CDR3 length equals 17 residues. V shed 1 base and J shed 3 bases, with 19 bases lying between them. CDR1 SGHNT and CDR2 YENEEA come from the germline V gene.

The chain carries TRBV27 and TRBJ1-5, with 8 positions matching TRBD1. Germline V lookup: CDR1 MNHEY, CDR2 SMNVEV (reference sequence). This CDR3 has 18 amino acids. Unmatched junction bases numbered 12, after V lost 5 bases and J lost 0 bases. The CDR3 loop reads CASSGGTGLTYSNQPQHF. As DNA, the CDR3 is TGTGCCAGCAGTGGGGGGACAGGATTGACGTATAGCAATCAGCCCCAGCATTTT.

J is TRBJ2-5 and V is TRBV6-6; 8 bases agree with TRBD1. The CDR3 is 14 residues long. Germline V gene data show CDR1 as MNHNY and CDR2 as SVGAGI (reference sequence). J gave up 2 bases and V 6 bases, and 5 bases lay outside the gene matches. DNA for the CDR3: TGTGCCAGCAGCAGGACAGGGCGGCAAGAGACCCAGTACTTC. Translating gives CASSRTGRQETQYF.

V usage is TRBV7-2 and J usage is TRBJ1-4, with D maybe TRBD1 (5 bases). Looked up from germline, CDR1 is SGHTA and CDR2 is FQGNSA. V was cut by 4 bases and J by 0 bases, with 12 bases left in between. The CDR3 runs to 16 residues. The CDR3 here is CASSSNRLATNEKLFF. The DNA of the CDR3 is TGTGCCAGCAGCTCCAACAGGCTTGCAACTAATGAAAAACTGTTTTTT.

The chain is built from TRBV5-1 and TRBJ2-7, with 8 nucleotides matching TRBD1. CDR3 length equals 16 residues. CDR1 and CDR2 from the germline V gene are SGHRS and YFSETQ. V lost 4 bases, J lost 3 bases, and 12 bases stayed unmatched. CDR3 loop: CASSPVLRDRRYEQYF. CDR3 bases: TGCGCCAGCAGCCCCGTACTCCGGGACAGGCGCTACGAGCAGTACTTC.

This clone was observed at least ten times. J is TRBJ2-3 and V is TRBV5-1; D gene ambiguous. V lost 4 bases and J 5 bases, leaving 14 bases between the germline ends. Germline CDR1 reads SGHRS; CDR2 reads YFSETQ. The CDR3 is 14 amino acids. This CDR3 reads CASSPHLQRDTQYF. The CDR3 DNA is TGCGCCAGCAGCCCCCACCTTCAACGAGATACGCAGTATTTT.

J is TRBJ1-1 and V is TRBV29-1; 11 nucleotides agree with TRBD1. Germline V lookup: CDR1 SQVTM, CDR2 ANQGSEA. This CDR3 contains 13 residues. The trim removed 7 bases at V and 5 bases at J, leaving 6 bases unmatched. CDR3 sequence: CSGGTGGGTEAFF. The CDR3 nucleotides read TGCAGCGGAGGGACAGGGGGTGGAACTGAAGCTTTCTTT.

The chain couples TRBV19 to TRBJ1-5; maybe TRBD1 (5 bases). The V end lost 5 bases, the J end lost 4 bases, and 12 bases lay between the germline ends. CDR3 size: 14 residues. Germline CDR1 is LNHDA and CDR2 is SQIVND (reference sequence). CDR3 bases: TGTGCCAGTAGTCCACGGGGGGGGAATCAGCCCCAGCATTTT. The encoded protein is CASSPRGGNQPQHF.

V and J are TRBV12-5 and TRBJ2-5; maybe TRBD1 (6 bases). This CDR3 is 14 amino acids long. Germline loops: CDR1 LGHNT, CDR2 FRNRAP. V lost 4 bases and J 4 bases, leaving 13 bases between the germline ends. CDR3 protein: CASGSGVGRETQYF. CDR3 sequence (DNA): TGTGCTAGTGGTTCAGGGGTTGGTAGAGAGACCCAGTACTTC.

The J gene is TRBJ2-5, the V gene TRBV11-2, with 8 bases lining up with TRBD1. V lost 6 bases to trimming and J lost 3 bases; unmatched junction nucleotides: 12. Per germline, CDR1 SGHAT and CDR2 FQNNGV. The CDR3 has 16 amino acids. CDR3 nucleotides: TGTGCCAGCAGTTATAGCAATGGACAGGGCGAAGAGACCCAGTACTTC. As protein: CASSYSNGQGEETQYF.

As regards this clone: One junction end does not reproduce the germline sequence, and a read error may be involved. CDR3 region: CASSLGTANTGELFF. DNA for the CDR3: TGTGCTAGCAGCCTCGGGACAGCTAACACCGGGGAGCTGTTTTTT. The chain employs TRBV7-7 and TRBJ2-2, with 7 bases that match TRBD1. The CDR3 runs 15 residues. CDR1 is SSHAT, CDR2 FNYEAQ, per germline (reference sequence).

There are a few counts of this clone. This sequence joins TRBV7-9 and TRBJ2-1, with D possibly being TRBD2 (6 bases). There are 15 residues in the CDR3. The V end lost 5 bases, the J end lost 7 bases, and 18 bases lay between the germline ends. The germline V gene encodes CDR1 SEHNR and CDR2 FQNEAQ (reference sequence). The CDR3 sequence is CASSPPLSGVNEQFF. For the CDR3, the DNA is TGTGCCAGCAGCCCGCCCCTCTCGGGGGTAAATGAGCAGTTCTTC.

J is TRBJ2-5 and V is TRBV7-2; D is perhaps TRBD1 or TRBD2 (6 bases each). The assigned J gene may be wrong: the sequence end matches TRBJ2-7 better. Germline CDR1 reads SGHTA; CDR2 reads FQGNSA. The CDR3 length is 13 residues. The CDR3 region has the DNA TGTGCCAGCAGCTCTAAAGGGGGGCGCGAGCAGTACTTC. Its translation: CASSSKGGREQYF.

The rearrangement uses TRBV18 and TRBJ1-1, with D unresolved. The V gene's germline CDR1 is KGHSH and CDR2 LQKENI. The CDR3 has 15 amino acids. V was pared by 2 bases and J by 2 bases, with 12 bases between. CDR3 bases: TGTGCCAGCTCACCAATGGAGCGCGGCAACACTGAAGCTTTCTTT. Translated, it gives CASSPMERGNTEAFF.

The rearrangement joins TRBV7-2 to TRBJ1-4, with D perhaps matching TRBD1 (6 bases). Trimming removed 2 bases at V and 12 bases at J, with 13 bases between. The CDR3 loop spans 13 amino acids. The germline gives CDR1 SGHTA, CDR2 FQGNSA. CDR3 protein: CASSLHLDSELFF. The CDR3 coding sequence is TGTGCCAGCAGCTTACACTTGGACAGTGAACTGTTTTTT.

CDR3 nucleotide sequence: TGTGCCAGCAGCCATGGGACAGGGATGAACACCGGGGAGCTGTTTTTT. Residues: CASSHGTGMNTGELFF. The chain couples TRBV5-6 to TRBJ2-2, with TRBD1 matching 9 bases. The CDR3 is 16 residues long. V dropped 4 bases and J dropped 1; count of bases not matched to a gene: 5. Germline V gives CDR1 SGHDT, CDR2 YYEEEE. Supplemented by reference TRBV5-6 and TRBJ2-2, the full variable domain reads DAGVTQSPTHLIKTRGQQVTLRCSPKSGHDTVSWYQQALGQGPQFIFQYYEEEERQRGNFPDRFSGHQFPNYSSELNVNALLLGDSALYLCASSHGTGMNTGELFFGEGSRLTVL.

The V call is TRBV6-5, the J call TRBJ1-4; D unclear. The CDR3 has 15 residues. Deletions cut 6 bases from V and 7 bases from J, with 18 bases between. Germline V CDR1 and CDR2: MNHEY, SVGAGI. This CDR3 is CASSPQGGWGEKLFF. The CDR3 DNA reads TGTGCCAGCAGCCCCCAAGGCGGATGGGGTGAAAAACTGTTTTTT.

The gene calls are TRBV2 and TRBJ2-3, with 7 bases identical to TRBD2. Germline lookup yields CDR1 SNHLY and CDR2 FYNNEI. The CDR3 runs 16 residues. The V and J ends lost 8 bases and 2 bases, in that order; junction bases with no gene match: 13. The CDR3 sequence is CASPKNPAGSTDTQYF. The CDR3 nucleotides are TGTGCCAGCCCGAAGAATCCAGCGGGGTCCACAGATACGCAGTATTTT.

The chain carries TRBV28 and TRBJ1-6; tentatively, D is TRBD1 (6 bases). The CDR3 contains 16 residues. Per germline, CDR1 MDHEN and CDR2 SYDVKM. V lost 5 bases to trimming and J lost 9 bases, with 20 bases between them. The CDR3 DNA reads as TGTGCCAGCAGTCTACCCCCTGGCGGAGGGGGTTCACCCCTCCACTTT. Translation: CASSLPPGGGGSPLHF.

This chain connects TRBV19 to TRBJ2-5, with D unresolved. The V and J ends lost 5 bases and 2 bases respectively, with 6 bases between them. The CDR3 has 12 residues. Per germline, CDR1 LNHDA and CDR2 SQIVND (reference sequence). CDR3 bases: TGTGCCAGTAGTTTCCTGCAAGAGACCCAGTACTTC. It specifies CASSFLQETQYF.